The clone carrying this TCR beta chain was observed many times. Regions amplified from RNA transcripts were the TCR beta CDR3 regions. When the TCR CDR3 underwent first-round RT-PCR, the HTBI primer set was used. TCRdb reprocessed the multiplex PCR reads via MiXCR and lists one record per CDR3 protein. Altogether more than 300,000 distinct CDR3 sequences are present, 15% to 20% being singletons, with the ten largest covering around 40%. These data are taken from a study of T cells in Graves' hyperthyroidism and ophthalmopathy. Uncontrolled infections, other autoimmune diseases, pregnancy or lactation led to exclusion of patients. The CDR3 spans 12 residues. V shed 8 bases, J shed 6 bases, and the junction held 5 bases outside the gene matches. The germline gives CDR1 MNHEY, CDR2 SVGEGT.

This sequence originates from a man between 18 and 29 years old with Graves' ophthalmopathy. The rearrangement uses TRBV6-2 or TRBV6-3 and TRBJ2-7; 9 bases line up with TRBD1. The sample consisted of blood. The CDR3 here is CASGGQGIEQYF. The CDR3 coding sequence is TGTGCCAGCGGGGGACAGGGAATCGAGCAGTACTTC.